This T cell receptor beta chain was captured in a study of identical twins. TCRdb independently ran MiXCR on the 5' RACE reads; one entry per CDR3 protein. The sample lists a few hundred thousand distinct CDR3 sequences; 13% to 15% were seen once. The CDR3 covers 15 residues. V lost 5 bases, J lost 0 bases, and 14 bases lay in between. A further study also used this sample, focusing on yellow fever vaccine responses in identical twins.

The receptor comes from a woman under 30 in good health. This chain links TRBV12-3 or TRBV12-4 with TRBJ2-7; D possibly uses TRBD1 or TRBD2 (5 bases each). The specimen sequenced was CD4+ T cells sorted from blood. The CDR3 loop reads CASSPRDPSSYEQYF. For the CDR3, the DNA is TGTGCCAGCAGTCCCCGGGACCCCAGCTCCTACGAGCAGTACTTC.